Presented here are 27 T cell receptor beta chains from one specimen sequenced in a study of regulatory T cells in long-lasting Graves disease. Construction of the TCR beta libraries employed iRepertoire HTBI primers in conjunction with Arm-PCR of CDR3 regions. Each CDR3 protein is one row after TCRdb ran MiXCR on the multiplex PCR reads. The repertoire consists of 350,000 to 500,000 distinct CDR3 sequences, with 13% to 15% occurring once and the leading ten covering about a sixth. Time point given: newly diagnosed GD, antithyroid drugs for less than 3 months. The TCR library was made from RNA that had been extracted from PBMCs in TRIzol. This same sample was also taken into another study, of T cells in Graves' hyperthyroidism and ophthalmopathy.

Source: peripheral blood mononuclear cells (PBMCs), taken at new diagnosis, from a patient treated with antithyroid drugs. These receptors were taken from a woman aged 45-65 years with Graves disease.

This clonotype was recorded many times. This chain joins TRBV7-9 and TRBJ2-7; perhaps TRBD2 as D (5 bases). CDR1 and CDR2 from the germline V gene are SEHNR and FQNEAQ (reference sequence). V was pared by 6 bases and J by 4 bases, with 13 bases between. CDR3 length: 13 amino acids. The CDR3 spells CASSLSGPYEQYF. DNA for the CDR3: TGTGCCAGCAGTTTAAGCGGCCCTTACGAGCAGTACTTC.

This clonotype has at least ten counts. The chain couples TRBV28 to TRBJ2-1; 9 bases are shared with TRBD2. Germline V gene lookup returns CDR1 MDHEN and CDR2 SYDVKM. V was clipped by 3 bases and J by 8 bases; unmatched bases: 5. This CDR3 has 14 residues. Here the CDR3 reads CASSLSSGTDEQFF. CDR3 sequence (DNA): TGTGCCAGCAGTTTGTCTAGCGGGACCGATGAGCAGTTCTTC.

This clonotype has at least ten counts. This sequence joins TRBV5-1 and TRBJ2-1; 7 bases fit TRBD2. From germline, CDR1 is SGHRS and CDR2 YFSETQ. The junction had 4 bases not matched to a gene; V was cut back by 4 bases and J by 3 bases. This CDR3 is built from 14 residues. This CDR3 reads CASSGSGNYNEQFF. CDR3 coding DNA: TGCGCCAGCAGCGGGAGCGGGAACTACAATGAGCAGTTCTTC.

The CDR3 is CASSTGLGWENTEAFF. Written as DNA, the CDR3 is TGTGCCAGCAGTACAGGGTTGGGGTGGGAGAACACTGAAGCTTTCTTT. This rearrangement joins TRBV25-1 to TRBJ1-1, with D perhaps matching TRBD1 (6 bases). V was clipped by 5 bases and J by 1 base, with 17 bases between them. Germline CDR1 reads MGHDK; CDR2 reads SYGVNS. This CDR3 region has 16 residues.

This clonotype was observed many times. The CDR3 DNA reads TGTGCCAGCAGCTTAGCCATTAGCGGCGCAGGGGGCTCCTACGAGCAGTACTTC. This codes for CASSLAISGAGGSYEQYF. This chain uses TRBV11-2 with TRBJ2-7; D is possibly TRBD1 (7 bases). This CDR3 has 18 residues. Germline V CDR1 and CDR2: SGHAT, FQNNGV. V lost 1 base, J lost 0 bases, and 19 bases lay in between. The whole variable domain, remainder taken from reference TRBV11-2 and TRBJ2-7, is EAGVAQSPRYKIIEKRQSVAFWCNPISGHATLYWYQQILGQGPKLLIQFQNNGVVDDSQLPKDRFSAERLKGVDSTLKIQPAKLEDSAVYLCASSLAISGAGGSYEQYFGPGTRLTVT.

This clonotype was counted between two and nine times. The V and J genes are TRBV5-1 and TRBJ2-5, with D perhaps matching TRBD2 (6 bases). Trimming shortened V by 1 base and J by 1 base, and 8 bases separated the two germline ends. The CDR3 contains 14 residues. Per germline, CDR1 SGHRS and CDR2 YFSETQ. The CDR3 is CASSLLEGQETQYF. Here the CDR3 DNA reads TGCGCCAGCAGCTTGCTGGAGGGCCAAGAGACCCAGTACTTC. Full variable domain (outside the CDR3, taken from reference TRBV5-1 and TRBJ2-5): KAGVTQTPRYLIKTRGQQVTLSCSPISGHRSVSWYQQTPGQGLQFLFEYFSETQRNKGNFPGRFSGRQFSNSRSEMNVSTLELGDSALYLCASSLLEGQETQYFGPGTRLLVL.

This clonotype was detected ten times or more. CDR3 sequence reads: CASSFGTSSGSTEQYF. The CDR3 coding sequence is TGTGCCAGCAGCTTCGGTACTTCTAGCGGGAGTACCGAGCAGTACTTC. The V call is TRBV5-5, the J call TRBJ2-7, with 10 nucleotides matching TRBD2. There are 16 residues in the CDR3. V trimming: 2 bases; J trimming: 6 bases; junction bases outside the gene matches: 11. Germline loops: CDR1 SGHKS, CDR2 YYEKEE (reference sequence). The entire variable domain, with the rest obtained from reference TRBV5-5 and TRBJ2-7, is as follows: DAGVTQSPTHLIKTRGQQVTLRCSPISGHKSVSWYQQVLGQGPQFIFQYYEKEERGRGNFPDRFSARQFPNYSSELNVNALLLGDSALYLCASSFGTSSGSTEQYFGPGTRLTVT.

On this clonotype: At one boundary the junction diverges from the germline segment, which might be a read error. The chain links TRBV5-5 to TRBJ2-3, with a weak D call TRBD2 (5 bases). This CDR3 region has 18 residues. Germline V gene data show CDR1 as SGHKS and CDR2 as YYEKEE (reference sequence). CDR3 protein: CASSQVAGPRPAPDTQYF. The DNA of the CDR3 is TGCGCCAGCAGCCAAGTTGCGGGTCCCCGCCCGGCTCCAGATACGCAGTATTTT.

This clonotype was detected a few times. This chain uses TRBV5-1 with TRBJ1-6, with 8 bases matching TRBD1. Looked up from germline, CDR1 is SGHRS and CDR2 is YFSETQ. V was pared by 6 bases and J by 7 bases, with 3 bases of the junction left unmatched. The CDR3 is made up of 13 amino acids. CDR3 nucleotide sequence: TGCGCCAGCACAGGGGGCGCGAATTCACCCCTCCACTTT. It yields the protein CASTGGANSPLHF.

This clonotype has a handful of counts. The chain is built from TRBV10-3 and TRBJ1-5, with D possibly being TRBD1 (6 bases). In germline, CDR1 is ENHRY, CDR2 SYGVKD. The length of the CDR3 is 16 residues. CDR3 coding DNA: TGTGGGGGGGAACAGGGTACAACATATAGCAATCAGCCCCAGCATTTT. The encoded protein is CGGEQGTTYSNQPQHF.

In this sample, this clonotype turned up a few times. The chain joins TRBV6-2 or TRBV6-3 to TRBJ1-6, with D maybe TRBD1 (5 bases). CDR3 length equals 17 residues. Trimming stripped 1 base from V and 0 bases from J, with 10 bases between. In germline, CDR1 is MNHEY, CDR2 SVGEGT. CDR3: CASSYWSGSSYNSPLHF. The CDR3 DNA sequence: TGTGCCAGCAGTTACTGGTCAGGGAGCTCCTATAATTCACCCCTCCACTTT.

The chain combines TRBV11-2 with TRBJ1-2, with D possibly matching TRBD1 (5 bases). Germline loops: CDR1 SGHAT, CDR2 FQNNGV. Trimming stripped 2 bases from V and 7 bases from J, with 14 bases between. The CDR3 covers 14 residues. The CDR3 coding sequence is TGTGCCAGCAGCTTAAGGGGCGCGAAGCCTGGCTACACCTTC. Encoded protein: CASSLRGAKPGYTF.

This clonotype has a count of ten or more. The chain couples TRBV28 to TRBJ2-5; TRBD1 matches at 9 bases. The CDR3 has 14 amino acids. The germline CDR1 and CDR2 sequences are MDHEN and SYDVKM. Germline trimming cut 5 bases from V and 5 bases from J; bases unmatched to any gene: 6. In nucleotides, the CDR3 is TGTGCCAGCAGTAAGGGACAGGGAATGGAGACCCAGTACTTC. Its protein product is CASSKGQGMETQYF.

V and J are TRBV5-1 and TRBJ2-1, with 10 bases that match TRBD2. The CDR3 spans 19 residues. CDR1 is SGHRS and CDR2 is YFSETQ in the germline V gene. The V segment lost 0 bases and the J segment 1 base; nucleotides outside the gene matches: 10. As DNA, the CDR3 is TGCGCCAGCAGCTTGGATCTGCCTAGCGGGAGTTCGTCCTACAATGAGCAGTTCTTC. It translates to CASSLDLPSGSSSYNEQFF. Full variable domain (remainder filled in from reference TRBV5-1 and TRBJ2-1): KAGVTQTPRYLIKTRGQQVTLSCSPISGHRSVSWYQQTPGQGLQFLFEYFSETQRNKGNFPGRFSGRQFSNSRSEMNVSTLELGDSALYLCASSLDLPSGSSSYNEQFFGPGTRLTVL.

This clonotype was seen at least ten times. The chain is built from TRBV5-1 and TRBJ2-1; 9 bases are shared with TRBD1. Germline loops: CDR1 SGHRS, CDR2 YFSETQ. V shed 0 bases and J 2 bases; nucleotides not matched to a gene: 3. The CDR3 consists of 16 residues. In DNA, the CDR3 is TGCGCCAGCAGCTTGGCCCGGACAGGGGCCTACAATGAGCAGTTCTTC. Amino acids: CASSLARTGAYNEQFF.

The chain links TRBV12-3 or TRBV12-4 to TRBJ2-3; 12 nucleotides agree with TRBD2. Germline trimming cut 5 bases from V and 11 bases from J; bases unmatched to any gene: 11. There are 15 residues in the CDR3. The CDR3 loop reads CASSGLAGPITQQYF. The CDR3, as DNA: TGTGCCAGCAGTGGACTAGCGGGACCAATCACGCAGCAGTATTTT.

There are many counts of this clonotype. The V and J genes are TRBV10-3 and TRBJ2-7; TRBD1 agrees at 9 bases. The germline gives CDR1 ENHRY, CDR2 SYGVKD. Trimming removed 3 bases from V and 3 bases from J; junction bases left unmatched: 6. The CDR3 consists of 15 residues. The CDR3 loop reads CAISEVGTGYYEQYF. The CDR3 DNA sequence: TGTGCCATCAGTGAAGTCGGGACAGGGTACTACGAGCAGTACTTC.

The sample holds many counts of this clonotype. The chain couples TRBV18 to TRBJ1-1; possibly TRBD1 for D (6 bases). This CDR3 is built from 16 residues. Germline V gene lookup returns CDR1 KGHSH and CDR2 LQKENI. Trimming cost V 2 bases and J 0 bases, with 13 bases left between them. The CDR3 is CASSPMDSYMNTEAFF. The DNA of the CDR3 is TGTGCCAGCTCACCAATGGACAGCTACATGAACACTGAAGCTTTCTTT.

This clonotype has a count of ten or more. The rearrangement uses TRBV28 and TRBJ1-5, with a possible D match to TRBD1 (6 bases). The V end was cut by 10 bases, the J end by 4 bases, with 20 bases between. Germline values: CDR1 MDHEN, CDR2 SYDVKM. This CDR3 has 15 residues. The CDR3 region is CATQPDRRLNQPQHF. The CDR3 coding sequence is TGTGCCACACAACCCGACAGGAGGTTAAATCAGCCCCAGCATTTT. Together with reference TRBV28 and TRBJ1-5, the CDR3 gives the full variable domain: DVKVTQSSRYLVKRTGEKVFLECVQDMDHENMFWYRQDPGLGLRLIYFSYDVKMKEKGDIPEGYSVSREKKERFSLILESASTNQTSMYLCATQPDRRLNQPQHFGDGTRLSIL.

This clonotype was counted a few times. The V gene is TRBV29-1, the J gene TRBJ1-1; a possible D gene is TRBD1 (5 bases). V was shortened by 0 bases and J by 3 bases, with 11 bases between the two germline ends. CDR1 SQVTM and CDR2 ANQGSEA come from the germline V gene. This CDR3 comprises 14 residues. CDR3 in DNA: TGCAGCGTTGAAGAAGTCAGGGAAGACACTGAAGCTTTCTTT. The encoded protein is CSVEEVREDTEAFF.

The rearrangement uses TRBV30 and TRBJ1-2, with D possibly TRBD1 on 6 matching bases. V lost 1 base and J 2 bases, leaving 17 bases between the germline ends. Germline values: CDR1 GTSNPN, CDR2 SVGIG (reference sequence). The CDR3 runs 16 residues. The DNA for the CDR3 is TGTGCCTGGAGTGGGGACACACCAGAGGGGAACTATGGCTACACCTTC. Protein: CAWSGDTPEGNYGYTF.

At least ten counts were recorded for this clonotype. The chain recombines TRBV7-2 with TRBJ2-1; the match to TRBD2 covers 11 bases. Germline V gene data show CDR1 as SGHTA and CDR2 as FQGNSA. The ends lost 7 bases at V and 8 bases at J; junction bases unmatched: 7. The CDR3 totals 14 residues. CDR3 DNA: TGTGCCAGCATTAGCGGGAGGGCCTTAGATGAGCAGTTCTTC. Encoded protein: CASISGRALDEQFF.

This clonotype was found many times. V and J are TRBV11-2 and TRBJ1-2, with unresolved D. Trimming pared 6 bases from V and 7 bases from J, leaving 15 bases between. CDR1 is SGHAT, CDR2 FQNNGV, per germline. This CDR3 is 13 amino acids long. In DNA, the CDR3 is TGTGCCAGCAGAGAGAGTCGAGGCGGTGGCTACACCTTC. Translation gives CASRESRGGGYTF.

This clonotype has ten or more counts. This sequence joins TRBV12-3 or TRBV12-4 and TRBJ1-1; D gene ambiguous. The CDR3 extends over 13 amino acids. V was trimmed by 6 bases and J by 1 base, leaving 9 bases between them. The CDR3 DNA reads TGTGCCAGCAGGTTTCCAGGGAACACTGAAGCTTTCTTT. Translating gives CASRFPGNTEAFF.

This clonotype occurred many times. The chain couples TRBV11-1 to TRBJ2-1; 12 bases match TRBD2. V dropped 4 bases and J dropped 4; count of bases not matched to a gene: 8. Germline V gene data show CDR1 as SGHAT and CDR2 as FQDESV (reference sequence). The CDR3 has 17 amino acids. CDR3 DNA: TGTGCCAGCAGCTACCGACTAGCGGGAGTTGTGTACAATGAGCAGTTCTTC. This codes for CASSYRLAGVVYNEQFF. Drawing the rest from reference TRBV11-1 and TRBJ2-1, the complete variable domain is EAEVAQSPRYKITEKSQAVAFWCDPISGHATLYWYRQILGQGPELLVQFQDESVVDDSQLPKDRFSAERLKGVDSTLKIQPAELGDSAMYLCASSYRLAGVVYNEQFFGPGTRLTVL.

This chain links TRBV29-1 with TRBJ2-1, with 8 positions matching TRBD1. Germline CDR1 is SQVTM and CDR2 is ANQGSEA. V trimming: 3 bases; J trimming: 0 bases; junction bases outside the gene matches: 13. The CDR3 spans 18 residues. Here the CDR3 reads CSVDAPGQVEGSYNEQFF. The CDR3 DNA reads TGCAGCGTTGATGCCCCGGGACAGGTCGAGGGCTCCTACAATGAGCAGTTCTTC.

In its sample, this clonotype was seen many times. J is TRBJ2-5 and V is TRBV7-9, with 10 bases fitting TRBD2. The germline gives CDR1 SEHNR, CDR2 FQNEAQ (reference sequence). The trim removed 5 bases at V and 5 bases at J, leaving 8 bases unmatched. The CDR3 loop spans 15 amino acids. The CDR3 DNA reads as TGTGCCAGCAGCGACTGGGCTAGCGGGAGTGAGACCCAGTACTTC. Its protein product is CASSDWASGSETQYF. Filled out from reference TRBV7-9 and TRBJ2-5, the complete variable domain reads DTGVSQNPRHKITKRGQNVTFRCDPISEHNRLYWYRQTLGQGPEFLTYFQNEAQLEKSRLLSDRFSAERPKGSFSTLEIQRTEQGDSAMYLCASSDWASGSETQYFGPGTRLLVL.